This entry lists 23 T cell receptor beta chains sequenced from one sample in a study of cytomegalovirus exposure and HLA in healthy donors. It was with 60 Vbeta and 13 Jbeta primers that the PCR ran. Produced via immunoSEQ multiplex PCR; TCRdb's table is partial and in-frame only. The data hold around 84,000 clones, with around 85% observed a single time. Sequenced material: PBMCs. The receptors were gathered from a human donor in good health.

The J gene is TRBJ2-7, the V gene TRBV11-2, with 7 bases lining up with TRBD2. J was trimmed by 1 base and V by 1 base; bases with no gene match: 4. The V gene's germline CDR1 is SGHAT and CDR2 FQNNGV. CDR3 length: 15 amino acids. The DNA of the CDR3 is TGTGCCAGCAGCTTAGTGGTAGCGGGTTCCTACGAGCAGTACTTC. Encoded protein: CASSLVVAGSYEQYF.

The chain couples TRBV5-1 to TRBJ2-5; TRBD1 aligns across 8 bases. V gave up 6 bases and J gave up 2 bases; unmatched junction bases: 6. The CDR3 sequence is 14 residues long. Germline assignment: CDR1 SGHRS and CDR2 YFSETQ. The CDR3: CASTQGVPQETQYF. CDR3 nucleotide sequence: TGCGCCAGCACACAGGGGGTTCCTCAAGAGACCCAGTACTTC.

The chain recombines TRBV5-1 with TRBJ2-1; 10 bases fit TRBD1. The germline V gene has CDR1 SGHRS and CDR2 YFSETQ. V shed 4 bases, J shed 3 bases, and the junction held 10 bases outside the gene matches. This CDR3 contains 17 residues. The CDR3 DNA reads TGCGCCAGCAGCATACCCACCGGGACAGGGGACTACAATGAGCAGTTCTTC. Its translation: CASSIPTGTGDYNEQFF.

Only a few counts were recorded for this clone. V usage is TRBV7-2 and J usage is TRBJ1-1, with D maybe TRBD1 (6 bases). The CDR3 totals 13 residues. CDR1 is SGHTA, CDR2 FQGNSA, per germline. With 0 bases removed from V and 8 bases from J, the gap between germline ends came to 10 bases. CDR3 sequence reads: CASSLARGREAFF. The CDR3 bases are TGTGCCAGCAGCTTAGCGCGGGGGCGGGAAGCTTTCTTT.

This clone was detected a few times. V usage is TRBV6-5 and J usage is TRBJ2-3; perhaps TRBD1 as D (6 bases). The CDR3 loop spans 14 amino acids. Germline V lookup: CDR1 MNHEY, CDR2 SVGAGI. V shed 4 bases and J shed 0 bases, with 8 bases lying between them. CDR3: CASSFDRSTDTQYF. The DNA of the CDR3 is TGTGCCAGCAGTTTCGACAGGAGCACAGATACGCAGTATTTT.

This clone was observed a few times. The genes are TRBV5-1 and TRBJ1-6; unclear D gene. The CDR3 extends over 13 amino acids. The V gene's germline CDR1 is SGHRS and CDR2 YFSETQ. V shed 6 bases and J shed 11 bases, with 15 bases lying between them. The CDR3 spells CASMLRKGAPLHF. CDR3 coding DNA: TGCGCCAGCATGCTGAGAAAGGGAGCACCCCTCCACTTT.

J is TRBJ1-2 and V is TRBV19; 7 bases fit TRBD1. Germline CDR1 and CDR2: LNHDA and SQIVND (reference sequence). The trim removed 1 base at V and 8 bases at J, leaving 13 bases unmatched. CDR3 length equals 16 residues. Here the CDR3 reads CASSIARDRVIGGYTF. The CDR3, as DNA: TGTGCCAGTAGTATAGCCAGAGACAGGGTCATCGGCGGCTACACCTTC.

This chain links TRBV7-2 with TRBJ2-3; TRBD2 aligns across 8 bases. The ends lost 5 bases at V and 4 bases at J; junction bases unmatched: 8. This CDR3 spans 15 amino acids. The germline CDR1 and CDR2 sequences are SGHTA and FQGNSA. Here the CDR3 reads CASSISGGLSDTQYF. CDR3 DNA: TGTGCCAGCAGCATATCGGGGGGGCTGTCAGATACGCAGTATTTT.

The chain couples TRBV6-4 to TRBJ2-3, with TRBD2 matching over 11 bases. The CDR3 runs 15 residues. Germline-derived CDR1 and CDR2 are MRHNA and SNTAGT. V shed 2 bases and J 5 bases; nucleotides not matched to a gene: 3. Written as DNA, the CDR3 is TGTGCCAGCAGTGACCTAGCGGGGGGTGTAGATACGCAGTATTTT. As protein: CASSDLAGGVDTQYF.

The CDR3 DNA sequence: TGCGCCAGCACACAAACAGGGATTTCTGGCTACACCTTC. This sequence encodes CASTQTGISGYTF. This rearrangement joins TRBV10-2 to TRBJ1-2; a weak D match, TRBD1 (6 bases). CDR1 and CDR2 from the germline V gene are WSHSY and SAAADI. The CDR3 covers 13 residues. V was cut by 7 bases and J by 7 bases, with 16 bases left in between.

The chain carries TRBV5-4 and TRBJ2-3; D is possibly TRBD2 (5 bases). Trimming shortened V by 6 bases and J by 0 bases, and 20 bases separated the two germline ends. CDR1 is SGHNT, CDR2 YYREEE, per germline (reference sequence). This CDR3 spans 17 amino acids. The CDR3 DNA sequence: TGTGCCAGCACGAGGGAAAGCTGGACTGGAAGCACAGATACGCAGTATTTT. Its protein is CASTRESWTGSTDTQYF.

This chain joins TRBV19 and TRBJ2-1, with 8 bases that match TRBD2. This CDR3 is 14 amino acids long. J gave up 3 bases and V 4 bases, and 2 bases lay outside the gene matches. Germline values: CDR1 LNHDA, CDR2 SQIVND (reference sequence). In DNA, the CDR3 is TGTGCCAGTAGTAGCCTAGCGGGCTACAATGAGCAGTTCTTC. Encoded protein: CASSSLAGYNEQFF.

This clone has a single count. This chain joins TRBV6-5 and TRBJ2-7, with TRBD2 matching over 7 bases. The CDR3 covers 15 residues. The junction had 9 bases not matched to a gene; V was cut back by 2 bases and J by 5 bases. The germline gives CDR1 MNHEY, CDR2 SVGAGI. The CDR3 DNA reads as TGTGCCAGCAGTTACGGGATAGCGGGTGGCAACGAGCAGTACTTC. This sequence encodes CASSYGIAGGNEQYF.

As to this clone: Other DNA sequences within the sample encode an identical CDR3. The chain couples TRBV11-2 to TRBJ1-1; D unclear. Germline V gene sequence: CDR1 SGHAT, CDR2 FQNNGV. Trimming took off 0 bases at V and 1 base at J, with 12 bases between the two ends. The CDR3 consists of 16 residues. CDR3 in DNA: TGTGCCAGCAGCTTAGAAATGGGCAGAAGGAACACTGAAGCTTTCTTT. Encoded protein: CASSLEMGRRNTEAFF.

The CDR3 is CASSEGTGEYEQYF. The DNA of the CDR3 is TGTGCCAGCAGTGAAGGGACAGGGGAGTACGAGCAGTACTTC. This chain joins TRBV2 and TRBJ2-7; 9 bases match TRBD1. The CDR3 covers 14 residues. With V trimmed by 1 base and J by 4 bases, 2 bases remained unmatched. In germline, CDR1 is SNHLY, CDR2 FYNNEI.

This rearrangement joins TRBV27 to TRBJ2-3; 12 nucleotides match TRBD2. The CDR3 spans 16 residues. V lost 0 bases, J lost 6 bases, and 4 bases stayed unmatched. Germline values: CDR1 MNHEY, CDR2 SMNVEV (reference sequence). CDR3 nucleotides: TGTGCCAGCAGTTTATCTCCTAGCGGGGGGGCCGATACGCAGTATTTT. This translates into CASSLSPSGGADTQYF.

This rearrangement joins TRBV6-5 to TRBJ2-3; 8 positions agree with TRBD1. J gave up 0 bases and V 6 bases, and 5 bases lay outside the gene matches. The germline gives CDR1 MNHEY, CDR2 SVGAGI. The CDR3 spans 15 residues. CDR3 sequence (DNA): TGTGCCAGCAGACCCACAGGGGGGAGCACAGATACGCAGTATTTT. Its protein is CASRPTGGSTDTQYF.

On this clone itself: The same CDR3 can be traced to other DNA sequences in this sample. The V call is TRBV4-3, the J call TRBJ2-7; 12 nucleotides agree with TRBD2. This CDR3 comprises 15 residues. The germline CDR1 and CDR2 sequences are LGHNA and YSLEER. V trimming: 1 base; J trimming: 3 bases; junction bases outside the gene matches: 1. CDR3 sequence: CASSQGLAGDYEQYF. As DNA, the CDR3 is TGCGCCAGCAGCCAAGGACTAGCGGGGGACTACGAGCAGTACTTC.

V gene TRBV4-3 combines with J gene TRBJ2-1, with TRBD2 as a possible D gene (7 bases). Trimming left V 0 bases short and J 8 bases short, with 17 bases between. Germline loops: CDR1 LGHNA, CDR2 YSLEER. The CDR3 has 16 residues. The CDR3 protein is CASSQDLGGASDEQFF. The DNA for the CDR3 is TGCGCCAGCAGCCAAGATCTAGGGGGGGCCAGTGATGAGCAGTTCTTC.

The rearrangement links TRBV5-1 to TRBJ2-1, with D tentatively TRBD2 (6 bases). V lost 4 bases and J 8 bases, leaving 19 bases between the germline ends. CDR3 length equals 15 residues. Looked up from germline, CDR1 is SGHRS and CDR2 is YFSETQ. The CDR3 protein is CASSPPGGDFDEQFF. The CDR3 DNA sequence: TGCGCCAGCAGCCCCCCGGGCGGGGACTTTGATGAGCAGTTCTTC.

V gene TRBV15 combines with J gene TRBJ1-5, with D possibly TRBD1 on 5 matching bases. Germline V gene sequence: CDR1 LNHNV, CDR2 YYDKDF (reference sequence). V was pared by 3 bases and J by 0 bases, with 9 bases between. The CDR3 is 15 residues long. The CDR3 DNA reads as TGTGCCACCAGCAGGACAGTAAATAGCAATCAGCCCCAGCATTTT. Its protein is CATSRTVNSNQPQHF.

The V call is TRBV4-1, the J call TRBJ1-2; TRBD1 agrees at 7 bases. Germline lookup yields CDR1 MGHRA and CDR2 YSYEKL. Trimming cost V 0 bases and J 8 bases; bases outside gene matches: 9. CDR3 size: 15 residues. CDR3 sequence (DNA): TGCGCCAGCAGCCAAGATTCACAGGGGATGAGGGGCTACACCTTC. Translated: CASSQDSQGMRGYTF.

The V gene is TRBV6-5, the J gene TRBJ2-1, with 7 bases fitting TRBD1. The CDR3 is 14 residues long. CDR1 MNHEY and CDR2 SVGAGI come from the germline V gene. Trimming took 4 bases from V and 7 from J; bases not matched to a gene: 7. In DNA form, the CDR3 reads TGTGCCAGCAGTTTCCGGACAGGTTTGAATGAGCAGTTCTTC. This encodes CASSFRTGLNEQFF.